Presented here are 16 T cell receptor beta chains from one specimen sequenced in a study of cytomegalovirus exposure and HLA in healthy donors. Primers: 60 Vbeta forward and 13 Jbeta reverse. Produced via immunoSEQ multiplex PCR; TCRdb's table is partial and in-frame only. The repertoire includes over 150,000 clones, 80% of them detected once, and roughly 1.3% sits in the top ten. The source material was PBMCs. The source is a woman aged 50 to 60 in good health and CMV-seronegative.

A note on this clone: In this CDR3 the conserved last residue, phenylalanine or tryptophan, is missing, so a read error is likely. CDR3 loop: CASSLGNRYYEQYL. CDR3 in DNA: TGTGCCAGCAGTTTAGGAAACCGATACTACGAGCAGTACCTC. The chain is built from TRBV27 and TRBJ2-7; D uncertain. V lost 2 bases, J lost 3 bases, and 11 bases lay in between. The length of the CDR3 is 14 residues. Looked up from germline, CDR1 is MNHEY and CDR2 is SMNVEV (reference sequence).

The chain employs TRBV6-6 and TRBJ2-7; no clear D gene. Germline V gene data show CDR1 as MNHNY and CDR2 as SVGAGI (reference sequence). Trimming cost V 5 bases and J 0 bases, with 14 bases left between them. This CDR3 spans 15 amino acids. The CDR3 region has the DNA TGTGCCAGCAGTCCTCGGTCTTGGAGCTCCTACGAGCAGTACTTC. Its translation is CASSPRSWSSYEQYF.

The J gene is TRBJ2-3, the V gene TRBV7-6; no clear D. Per germline, CDR1 SGHVS and CDR2 FNYEAQ. CDR3 length: 15 residues. Trimming cost V 5 bases and J 0 bases, with 12 bases left between them. The CDR3: CASSHPSESTDTQYF. For the CDR3, the DNA is TGTGCCAGCAGCCATCCTTCGGAGAGCACAGATACGCAGTATTTT.

The chain combines TRBV9 with TRBJ1-6; weak D call: TRBD1 (5 bases). Germline V gene lookup returns CDR1 SGDLS and CDR2 YYNGEE. The length of the CDR3 is 13 residues. Trimming removed 0 bases from V and 13 bases from J, with 11 bases in between. CDR3 in DNA: TGTGCCAGCAGCGTAGCAGTAGACAGTCCCCTCCACTTT. Translating gives CASSVAVDSPLHF. Full variable domain (rest looked up from reference TRBV9 and TRBJ1-6): DSGVTQTPKHLITATGQRVTLRCSPRSGDLSVYWYQQSLDQGLQFLIQYYNGEERAKGNILERFSAQQFPDLHSELNLSSLELGDSALYFCASSVAVDSPLHFGNGTRLTVT.

The chain joins TRBV28 to TRBJ2-5; 8 nucleotides agree with TRBD1. The CDR3 consists of 15 residues. Germline assignment: CDR1 MDHEN and CDR2 SYDVKM. V was pared by 0 bases and J by 2 bases, with 2 bases of the junction left unmatched. The CDR3 coding sequence is TGTGCCAGCAGTTTATGGGGGACAGGACAAGAGACCCAGTACTTC. As protein: CASSLWGTGQETQYF. The full variable domain, completed using reference TRBV28 and TRBJ2-5, is DVKVTQSSRYLVKRTGEKVFLECVQDMDHENMFWYRQDPGLGLRLIYFSYDVKMKEKGDIPEGYSVSREKKERFSLILESASTNQTSMYLCASSLWGTGQETQYFGPGTRLLVL.

The chain links TRBV2 to TRBJ1-4, with a tentative D call TRBD1 (6 bases). V lost 5 bases, J lost 2 bases, and 15 bases lay in between. The CDR3 has 16 amino acids. Germline V gene sequence: CDR1 SNHLY, CDR2 FYNNEI. In DNA form, the CDR3 reads TGTGCCAGCAGTTTCGAGGGTACAGGGACTAATGAAAAACTGTTTTTT. It yields the protein CASSFEGTGTNEKLFF.

The chain carries TRBV4-2 and TRBJ1-4; 10 nucleotides agree with TRBD1. This CDR3 has 19 amino acids. Germline values: CDR1 LGHNA, CDR2 YNFKEQ. The V and J ends lost 1 base and 8 bases, in that order; junction bases with no gene match: 16. CDR3 in amino acids: CASSQGPYRDRGYEEKLFF. The CDR3 bases are TGTGCCAGCAGCCAAGGCCCTTACCGGGACAGGGGTTATGAGGAAAAACTGTTTTTT.

The genes are TRBV2 and TRBJ2-5; D perhaps matches TRBD1 (6 bases). The CDR3 spans 13 residues. Germline assignment: CDR1 SNHLY and CDR2 FYNNEI. Trimming stripped 8 bases from V and 1 base from J, with 11 bases between. This chain's CDR3 is CASLWTAQETQYF. CDR3 DNA sequence: TGTGCCAGCTTATGGACAGCCCAAGAGACCCAGTACTTC.

This clone appeared a few times. The chain carries TRBV4-1 and TRBJ2-7; D gene unclear. This CDR3 has 15 amino acids. The germline V and J ends were trimmed by 1 base and 2 bases, with 12 bases remaining between them. Looked up from germline, CDR1 is MGHRA and CDR2 is YSYEKL. The CDR3: CASSQVGSGTYEQYF. The CDR3 DNA reads as TGCGCCAGCAGCCAAGTTGGCAGTGGTACCTACGAGCAGTACTTC.

This rearrangement joins TRBV6-6 to TRBJ2-7, with 8 bases matching TRBD2. Germline lookup yields CDR1 MNHNY and CDR2 SVGAGI (reference sequence). This CDR3 contains 15 residues. Trimming at V came to 8 bases and at J to 2 bases, leaving 11 bases not matched to a gene. This CDR3 reads CASRLAGGKAYEQYF. The DNA for the CDR3 is TGTGCCAGCCGGTTGGCGGGAGGAAAGGCCTACGAGCAGTACTTC.

CDR3 residues: CASSGQGAHNSPLHF. The CDR3, as DNA: TGTGCCAGCAGCGGACAGGGGGCTCATAATTCACCCCTCCACTTT. This sequence joins TRBV11-2 and TRBJ1-6; TRBD1 matches at 11 bases. This CDR3 contains 15 residues. Trimming cost V 5 bases and J 5 bases; bases outside gene matches: 2. The V gene's germline CDR1 is SGHAT and CDR2 FQNNGV.

Of note for this clone: A read error may account for a junction end that differs from germline. The chain links TRBV7-7 to TRBJ1-1, with 9 bases lining up with TRBD1. CDR1 and CDR2 from the germline V gene are SSHAT and FNYEAQ (reference sequence). This CDR3 is 13 amino acids long. The CDR3 DNA reads as TGTGCTAGCAGCCGGACAGGGGACACTGAAGCTTTCTTT. It is translated as CASSRTGDTEAFF.

The rearrangement uses TRBV28 and TRBJ1-1, with D perhaps TRBD1 (5 bases). Germline-derived CDR1 and CDR2 are MDHEN and SYDVKM. Trimming took off 2 bases at V and 1 base at J, with 14 bases between the two ends. This CDR3 is built from 16 residues. CDR3 protein: CASSLVVGGKNTEAFF. In nucleotides, the CDR3 is TGTGCCAGCAGTTTAGTCGTCGGGGGTAAGAACACTGAAGCTTTCTTT.

The rearrangement links TRBV9 to TRBJ1-4; the match to TRBD1 covers 7 bases. CDR3 length: 18 amino acids. CDR1 is SGDLS and CDR2 is YYNGEE in the germline V gene. With 0 bases clipped from V and 5 bases from J, the junction kept 13 bases outside the gene matches. The CDR3 bases are TGTGCCAGCAGCGTAGGTCCGATGGAGACAGGGTCGAATGAAAAACTGTTTTTT. This sequence encodes CASSVGPMETGSNEKLFF.

This chain links TRBV18 with TRBJ2-7; TRBD2 agrees at 9 bases. The length of the CDR3 is 15 residues. CDR1 is KGHSH, CDR2 LQKENI, per germline. V gave up 3 bases and J gave up 3 bases; unmatched junction bases: 6. In DNA, the CDR3 is TGTGCCAGCTCACCGTCAGGGACTAGCATCTACGAGCAGTACTTC. Its protein is CASSPSGTSIYEQYF.

This clone was seen more than once but under ten times. This chain connects TRBV2 to TRBJ1-4; tentatively, D is TRBD1 (6 bases). The V end lost 6 bases, the J end lost 3 bases, and 14 bases lay between the germline ends. This CDR3 has 15 amino acids. Germline CDR1 reads SNHLY; CDR2 reads FYNNEI. CDR3 loop: CASRRGGSANEKLFF. Written as DNA, the CDR3 is TGTGCCAGCAGGAGGGGGGGGTCGGCTAATGAAAAACTGTTTTTT. Full variable domain (rest looked up from reference TRBV2 and TRBJ1-4): EPEVTQTPSHQVTQMGQEVILRCVPISNHLYFYWYRQILGQKVEFLVSFYNNEISEKSEIFDDQFSVERPDGSNFTLKIRSTKLEDSAMYFCASRRGGSANEKLFFGSGTQLSVL.